Below are 29 T cell receptor beta chains sequenced from a single sample in a study of cytomegalovirus exposure and HLA in healthy donors. PCR employed 60 Vbeta and 13 Jbeta primers. The data were produced by immunoSEQ multiplex PCR, yet TCRdb's version contains in-frame clones alone and is incomplete. The sample records around 230,000 clones, about 79% being singletons. Sequencing was performed on PBMCs. The receptor set was obtained from a male donor in good health and CMV-seronegative.

J is TRBJ2-3 and V is TRBV4-2; 8 bases align to TRBD2. J was trimmed by 2 bases and V by 0 bases; bases with no gene match: 7. Germline-derived CDR1 and CDR2 are LGHNA and YNFKEQ. This CDR3 region has 17 residues. DNA for the CDR3: TGTGCCAGCAGCCAAGATGTCGCGGGGGGCCCCACAGATACGCAGTATTTT. Residues: CASSQDVAGGPTDTQYF.

V gene TRBV5-6 combines with J gene TRBJ2-1; weak D call: TRBD2 (6 bases). CDR3 length: 15 amino acids. The V gene's germline CDR1 is SGHDT and CDR2 YYEEEE. V lost 4 bases, J lost 0 bases, and 11 bases lay in between. The CDR3 spells CASSGGPSSYNEQFF. The CDR3 DNA sequence: TGTGCCAGCAGCGGAGGGCCTAGCTCCTACAATGAGCAGTTCTTC.

Points on this clone: Sequence at one end of the junction differs from germline and may be a read error. The chain links TRBV5-4 to TRBJ1-4, with no clear D. This CDR3 has 13 amino acids. Germline CDR1 SGHNT, CDR2 YYREEE (reference sequence). The CDR3 spells CASSQASNKKLFF. CDR3 nucleotide sequence: TGTGCCAGCAGCCAAGCTTCTAATAAAAAACTGTTTTTT.

The chain links TRBV6-1 to TRBJ1-1; D perhaps matches TRBD1 (5 bases). Germline V CDR1 and CDR2: MNHNS, SASEGT. The CDR3 contains 14 residues. Trimming removed 2 bases from V and 3 bases from J, with 10 bases in between. Here the CDR3 DNA reads TGTGCCAGCAGTGAAATCCCCAGGGACACTGAAGCTTTCTTT. It specifies CASSEIPRDTEAFF.

The V and J genes are TRBV14 and TRBJ2-5; perhaps TRBD2 as D (5 bases). Near its end, the DNA agrees better with TRBJ2-7, so the J call may be wrong. In germline, CDR1 is SGHDN, CDR2 FVKESK. CDR3 length: 15 residues. CDR3 DNA: TGTGCCAGCAGCCAAGGGGGTTCGGGATCCTACGAGCAGTACTTC. Translating it yields CASSQGGSGSYEQYF.

The chain links TRBV7-2 to TRBJ1-3; weak D call: TRBD1 (5 bases). In germline, CDR1 is SGHTA, CDR2 FQGNSA. The germline V and J ends were trimmed by 2 bases and 2 bases, with 7 bases remaining between them. The length of the CDR3 is 14 residues. CDR3 sequence (DNA): TGTGCCAGCAGCTTAAGCAGGGCTGGAAACACCATATATTTT. Encoded protein: CASSLSRAGNTIYF. Full variable domain (missing parts from reference TRBV7-2 and TRBJ1-3): GAGVSQSPSNKVTEKGKDVELRCDPISGHTALYWYRQSLGQGLEFLIYFQGNSAPDKSGLPSDRFSAERTGGSVSTLTIQRTQQEDSAVYLCASSLSRAGNTIYFGEGSWLTVV.

This clone was counted once. The rearrangement links TRBV25-1 to TRBJ2-6, with D perhaps TRBD1 (5 bases). The CDR3 sequence is 18 residues long. The V end lost 3 bases, the J end lost 1 base, and 16 bases lay between the germline ends. Per germline, CDR1 MGHDK and CDR2 SYGVNS. The CDR3 region is CASSDLGQPASGANVLTF. CDR3 DNA: TGTGCCAGCAGTGATTTAGGACAACCAGCATCTGGGGCCAACGTCCTGACTTTC.

The rearrangement joins TRBV30 to TRBJ1-1; D unresolved. CDR1 and CDR2 (germline): GTSNPN, SVGIG (reference sequence). This CDR3 has 14 amino acids. Trimming took 2 bases from V and 1 from J, leaving 11 bases between them. CDR3 sequence (DNA): TGTGCCTGGAGTAGGCACGGAGGGAACACTGAAGCTTTCTTT. Residues: CAWSRHGGNTEAFF.

The V gene is TRBV11-2, the J gene TRBJ2-1; the D gene is possibly TRBD1 (5 bases). V was cut by 1 base and J by 4 bases, with 8 bases left in between. This CDR3 region has 14 residues. Germline V gene sequence: CDR1 SGHAT, CDR2 FQNNGV. The CDR3, as DNA: TGTGCCAGCAGCTTAGGACAGAATTACAATGAGCAGTTCTTC. This encodes CASSLGQNYNEQFF.

The rearrangement joins TRBV30 to TRBJ2-3; TRBD1 matches 7 bases. The CDR3 spans 14 residues. The V segment lost 2 bases and the J segment 0 bases; nucleotides outside the gene matches: 2. Germline CDR1 reads GTSNPN; CDR2 reads SVGIG (reference sequence). Written as DNA, the CDR3 is TGTGCCTGGAGTTACAGGGGAAGCACAGATACGCAGTATTTT. Protein sequence: CAWSYRGSTDTQYF. The full variable domain, with the rest looked up from reference TRBV30 and TRBJ2-3, is SQTIHQWPATLVQPVGSPLSLECTVEGTSNPNLYWYRQAAGRGLQLLFYSVGIGQISSEVPQNLSASRPQDRQFILSSKKLLLSDSGFYLCAWSYRGSTDTQYFGPGTRLTVL.

The chain uses TRBV9 and TRBJ1-2; TRBD1 agrees at 8 bases. The germline V gene has CDR1 SGDLS and CDR2 YYNGEE. This CDR3 is built from 13 residues. Losses at the gene ends were 4 bases for V and 6 bases for J; bases not matched to a gene: 5. The CDR3 nucleotides are TGTGCCAGCAGCCAGGACAGGGTGCATGGCTACACCTTC. Its translation: CASSQDRVHGYTF. The full variable domain, completed using reference TRBV9 and TRBJ1-2, is DSGVTQTPKHLITATGQRVTLRCSPRSGDLSVYWYQQSLDQGLQFLIQYYNGEERAKGNILERFSAQQFPDLHSELNLSSLELGDSALYFCASSQDRVHGYTFGSGTRLTVV.

The J gene is TRBJ1-2, the V gene TRBV7-3; D is undetermined. This CDR3 contains 13 residues. Trimming pared 6 bases from V and 0 bases from J, leaving 8 bases between. The germline V gene encodes CDR1 SGHTA and CDR2 FQGTGA. As DNA, the CDR3 is TGTGCCAGCAGGGTCTTAGCTAACTATGGCTACACCTTC. This translates into CASRVLANYGYTF. Together with reference TRBV7-3 and TRBJ1-2, the CDR3 gives the full variable domain: GAGVSQTPSNKVTEKGKYVELRCDPISGHTALYWYRQSLGQGPEFLIYFQGTGAADDSGLPNDRFFAVRPEGSVSTLKIQRTERGDSAVYLCASRVLANYGYTFGSGTRLTVV.

V gene TRBV9 combines with J gene TRBJ2-5; 7 bases line up with TRBD1. This CDR3 spans 14 amino acids. Germline CDR1 SGDLS, CDR2 YYNGEE. The trim removed 3 bases at V and 9 bases at J, leaving 11 bases unmatched. The DNA of the CDR3 is TGTGCCAGCAGCGCCAACGACAGGGATTGGGCCCAGTACTTC. Encoded protein: CASSANDRDWAQYF.

The gene calls are TRBV5-1 and TRBJ2-3; no reliable D call. CDR1 and CDR2 from the germline V gene are SGHRS and YFSETQ. The CDR3 loop spans 14 amino acids. The V end was cut by 2 bases, the J end by 1 base, with 8 bases between. DNA for the CDR3: TGCGCCAGCAGCTTCCAGACTGGCACAGATACGCAGTATTTT. Residues: CASSFQTGTDTQYF.

Remarks on this clone: This CDR3 is also generated by other DNA sequences in the sample. The chain employs TRBV30 and TRBJ1-2; D gene unclear. Trimming removed 0 bases at V and 5 bases at J, with 10 bases between. The CDR3 loop spans 13 amino acids. The V gene's germline CDR1 is GTSNPN and CDR2 SVGIG (reference sequence). The chain's CDR3 is CAWSVLGLYGYTF. CDR3 bases: TGTGCCTGGAGTGTATTAGGACTGTATGGCTACACCTTC.

The chain links TRBV5-1 to TRBJ1-1, with 7 nucleotides matching TRBD1. The germline CDR1 and CDR2 sequences are SGHRS and YFSETQ. V lost 7 bases and J lost 1; bases outside the gene matches: 13. CDR3 length: 16 amino acids. The CDR3, as DNA: TGCGCCAGCGGTCTCGGGCCGACAGGGACGAACACTGAAGCTTTCTTT. Encoded protein: CASGLGPTGTNTEAFF.

The rearrangement joins TRBV5-1 to TRBJ2-5; 9 bases line up with TRBD1. Unmatched junction bases numbered 6, after V lost 4 bases and J lost 5 bases. The CDR3 is made up of 14 amino acids. Looked up from germline, CDR1 is SGHRS and CDR2 is YFSETQ. The CDR3 spells CASSPEGQGETQYF. The CDR3 bases are TGCGCCAGCAGCCCGGAGGGACAGGGCGAGACCCAGTACTTC.

The chain recombines TRBV29-1 with TRBJ1-1; 7 bases are shared with TRBD1. The CDR3 is 13 amino acids. Germline CDR1 reads SQVTM; CDR2 reads ANQGSEA. J lost 1 base, V lost 6 bases, and 5 bases had no gene match. DNA of the CDR3: TGCAGCGTCCAACAGGGGACGAACACTGAAGCTTTCTTT. Protein product: CSVQQGTNTEAFF. The whole variable domain, filled in from reference TRBV29-1 and TRBJ1-1, reads SAVISQKPSRDICQRGTSLTIQCQVDSQVTMMFWYRQQPGQSLTLIATANQGSEATYESGFVIDKFPISRPNLTFSTLTVSNMSPEDSSIYLCSVQQGTNTEAFFGQGTRLTVV.

DNA for the CDR3: TGTGCCAGCAGTGGTTACAGGGGGCAAGAGACCCAGTACTTC. Residues: CASSGYRGQETQYF. This sequence joins TRBV25-1 and TRBJ2-5; 8 bases are shared with TRBD1. This CDR3 comprises 14 residues. The V segment lost 4 bases and the J segment 2 bases; nucleotides outside the gene matches: 3. CDR1 is MGHDK, CDR2 SYGVNS, per germline.

This chain joins TRBV4-1 and TRBJ2-1; TRBD2 aligns across 10 bases. Germline-derived CDR1 and CDR2 are MGHRA and YSYEKL. Unmatched junction bases numbered 6, after V lost 1 base and J lost 6 bases. This CDR3 is built from 16 residues. CDR3 amino acids: CASSQGLAGAINEQFF. The CDR3 nucleotides read TGCGCCAGCAGCCAAGGCCTAGCGGGAGCGATCAATGAGCAGTTCTTC.

The chain carries TRBV7-2 and TRBJ1-4, with a possible D match to TRBD1 (5 bases). Germline V gene lookup returns CDR1 SGHTA and CDR2 FQGNSA. The V end was cut by 4 bases, the J end by 2 bases, with 11 bases between. The CDR3 is 15 amino acids. The CDR3, as DNA: TGTGCCAGCAGCTCCAGGGTTACGACTAATGAAAAACTGTTTTTT. Amino acids: CASSSRVTTNEKLFF.

The chain is built from TRBV5-4 and TRBJ2-4; 8 nucleotides agree with TRBD2. CDR3 length equals 16 residues. With V trimmed by 4 bases and J by 0 bases, 6 bases remained unmatched. The germline gives CDR1 SGHNT, CDR2 YYREEE (reference sequence). CDR3 DNA: TGTGCCAGCAGCGCGGGTAGCGGGGTAGCCAAAAACATTCAGTACTTC. Protein sequence: CASSAGSGVAKNIQYF.

This chain connects TRBV25-1 to TRBJ2-5; TRBD1 matches at 9 bases. Trimming cost V 3 bases and J 0 bases; bases outside gene matches: 11. The CDR3 loop spans 18 amino acids. Germline V lookup: CDR1 MGHDK, CDR2 SYGVNS. The CDR3 DNA follows: TGTGCCAGCAGTGACGGACAGGGGCCTCAAAGGTACCAAGAGACCCAGTACTTC. This codes for CASSDGQGPQRYQETQYF.

The J gene is TRBJ2-1, the V gene TRBV19, with no clear D. V was trimmed by 0 bases and J by 0 bases, leaving 6 bases between them. This CDR3 contains 15 residues. CDR1 is LNHDA, CDR2 SQIVND, per germline (reference sequence). CDR3 in amino acids: CASSIDPNSYNEQFF. The CDR3 nucleotides read TGTGCCAGTAGTATAGATCCCAACTCCTACAATGAGCAGTTCTTC. The entire variable domain, with the rest obtained from reference TRBV19 and TRBJ2-1, is as follows: DGGITQSPKYLFRKEGQNVTLSCEQNLNHDAMYWYRQDPGQGLRLIYYSQIVNDFQKGDIAEGYSVSREKKESFPLTVTSAQKNPTAFYLCASSIDPNSYNEQFFGPGTRLTVL.

The gene calls are TRBV5-4 and TRBJ2-3; perhaps TRBD2 as D (6 bases). Trimming pared 0 bases from V and 4 bases from J, leaving 9 bases between. There are 14 residues in the CDR3. Germline V gene data show CDR1 as SGHNT and CDR2 as YYREEE (reference sequence). CDR3 sequence: CASSLVPSADTQYF. The DNA for the CDR3 is TGTGCCAGCAGCTTGGTACCTAGCGCAGATACGCAGTATTTT.

The genes are TRBV7-2 and TRBJ2-7; 11 nucleotides align to TRBD2. The CDR3 runs 16 residues. The V and J ends lost 3 bases and 3 bases, in that order; junction bases with no gene match: 7. CDR1 SGHTA and CDR2 FQGNSA come from the germline V gene. The CDR3 sequence is CASSFELAGAGYEQYF. The CDR3 DNA is TGTGCCAGCAGCTTCGAACTAGCGGGAGCCGGCTACGAGCAGTACTTC.

The V call is TRBV5-1, the J call TRBJ2-3, with a tentative D call TRBD1 (6 bases). V was trimmed by 5 bases and J by 4 bases, leaving 14 bases between them. CDR1 and CDR2 (germline): SGHRS, YFSETQ. This CDR3 is built from 14 residues. CDR3 DNA sequence: TGCGCCAGCAGATATACAGGGTGGGCAGATACGCAGTATTTT. Amino acid sequence: CASRYTGWADTQYF.

The J gene is TRBJ1-6, the V gene TRBV5-5, with D unresolved. Germline CDR1 and CDR2: SGHKS and YYEKEE (reference sequence). With 0 bases removed from V and 8 bases from J, the gap between germline ends came to 6 bases. There are 13 residues in the CDR3. CDR3 sequence: CASSLAGDSPLHF. CDR3 coding DNA: TGTGCCAGCAGCTTGGCCGGGGATTCACCCCTCCACTTT. The variable domain in full, with the rest retrieved from reference TRBV5-5 and TRBJ1-6, is DAGVTQSPTHLIKTRGQQVTLRCSPISGHKSVSWYQQVLGQGPQFIFQYYEKEERGRGNFPDRFSARQFPNYSSELNVNALLLGDSALYLCASSLAGDSPLHFGNGTRLTVT.

This clone was detected only a few times. V gene TRBV14 combines with J gene TRBJ2-4; D possibly corresponds to TRBD2 (5 bases). Germline CDR1 SGHDN, CDR2 FVKESK. V dropped 2 bases and J dropped 6 bases, with 14 bases sitting between them. CDR3 length: 15 residues. CDR3 sequence: CASSQLRGGGNIQYF. CDR3 sequence (DNA): TGTGCCAGCAGCCAACTTCGAGGCGGAGGAAACATTCAGTACTTC.